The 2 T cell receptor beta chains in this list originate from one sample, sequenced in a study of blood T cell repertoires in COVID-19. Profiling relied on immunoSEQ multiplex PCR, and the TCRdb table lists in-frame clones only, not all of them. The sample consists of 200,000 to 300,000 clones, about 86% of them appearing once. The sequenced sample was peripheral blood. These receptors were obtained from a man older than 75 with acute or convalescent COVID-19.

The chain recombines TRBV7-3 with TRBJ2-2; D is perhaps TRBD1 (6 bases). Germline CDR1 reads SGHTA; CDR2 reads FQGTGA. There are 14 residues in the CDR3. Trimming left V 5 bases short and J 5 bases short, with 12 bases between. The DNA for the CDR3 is TGTGCCAGCAGCCCCTTCAGGGGAACCGGGGAGCTGTTTTTT. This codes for CASSPFRGTGELFF.

The CDR3 DNA is TGTGCCAGCAGTTACTCTTACGGTCGAGGGGAGCTGTTTTTT. Amino acids: CASSYSYGRGELFF. The gene calls are TRBV6-5 and TRBJ2-2; D is ambiguous. Germline-derived CDR1 and CDR2 are MNHEY and SVGAGI. Trimming took 0 bases from V and 8 from J, leaving 10 bases between them. The CDR3 extends over 14 amino acids.